This T cell receptor (beta chain) appears in the sequencing data of a study of T cell responses to AZD1222 COVID-19 vaccine. General study points: The number of AZD1222 recipients seropositive at baseline was only 5 to 7. Compared with day 0, the breadth and depth of the Spike-specific TCR repertoire rose significantly after two doses of AZD1222.

The table lists this clone with a count of one. Its cognate antigen is unknown. Assay: immunoSEQ multiplex PCR; the TCRdb copy retains only in-frame clones and omits some. The sample lists around 100,000 clones; about nine tenths were seen once. The germline V gene has CDR1 MDHEN and CDR2 SYDVKM. The V end was cut by 4 bases, the J end by 3 bases, with 11 bases between. This CDR3 has 14 amino acids. Here the sequenced sample was peripheral blood, taken on day 0 of AZD1222 vaccination. V gene TRBV28 combines with J gene TRBJ2-3, with D tentatively TRBD1 (6 bases). The receptor was derived from an adult in good health. The CDR3 bases are TGTGCCAGCAGTTGGTGGACAGAAACAGATACGCAGTATTTT. Protein sequence: CASSWWTETDTQYF.